This TCR beta chain stems from a study of CXCR3-negative and CXCR3-positive naive CD8 T cells. Study-level information: A total of roughly 140 million TRB reads was generated, with about 1.5 +/- 0.3 million per library. The study's findings and limits: Similarly elevated diversity marked both naive subsets, with memory CD8+ cells showing far lower diversity. In CXCR3-positive naive cells, the TRB CDR3s were more hydrophobic than in CXCR3-negative naive cells.

The germline CDR1 and CDR2 sequences are SGHAT and FQDESV (reference sequence). CDR3 length: 14 amino acids. CD8+ T cell subsets were each sorted in triplicate, more than 250,000 cells apiece. CD45RO-CCR7+CD27+CD95- characterized naive CD8+ T cells. UMI-labeled 5' RACE TRB cDNA libraries were prepared from the cells. TCRdb re-analyzed the 5' RACE reads; it lists each CDR3 protein once, without DNA. This listing includes 150,000 or so distinct CDR3 sequences. A note on this clonotype: Its antigen is unknown.

The source material was naive CXCR3+ CD8+ T cells from blood. The subset is: CD45RO-CCR7+CD27+CD95- naive CD8+ T cells expressing CXCR3 (TNR3+). The chain carries TRBV11-1 and TRBJ1-1. The sequence derives from a human donor in good health. Some clones in this sample may be carry-over from other donors' samples. CDR3 in amino acids: CASSLGQWGTEAFF.